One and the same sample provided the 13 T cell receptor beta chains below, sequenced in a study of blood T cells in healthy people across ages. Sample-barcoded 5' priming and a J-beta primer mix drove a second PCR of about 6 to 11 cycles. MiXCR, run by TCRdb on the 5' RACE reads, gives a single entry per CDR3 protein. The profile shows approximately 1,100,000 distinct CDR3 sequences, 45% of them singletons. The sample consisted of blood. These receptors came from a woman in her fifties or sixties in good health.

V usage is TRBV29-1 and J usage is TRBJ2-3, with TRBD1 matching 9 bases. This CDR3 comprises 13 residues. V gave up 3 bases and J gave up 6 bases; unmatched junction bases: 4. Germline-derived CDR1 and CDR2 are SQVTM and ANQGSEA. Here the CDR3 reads CSVDLTGGDTQYF. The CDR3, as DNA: TGCAGCGTTGATTTGACAGGGGGGGATACGCAGTATTTT.

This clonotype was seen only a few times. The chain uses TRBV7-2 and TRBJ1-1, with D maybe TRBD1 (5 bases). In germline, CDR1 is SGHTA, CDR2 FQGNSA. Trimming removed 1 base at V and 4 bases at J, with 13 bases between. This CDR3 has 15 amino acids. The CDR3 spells CASSLVVGGSTEAFF. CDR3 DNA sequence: TGTGCCAGCAGCTTAGTTGTTGGGGGTTCCACTGAAGCTTTCTTT.

This chain's CDR3 is CASSSNLAGVGNEQFF. In DNA, the CDR3 is TGCGCCAGCAGCTCAAACCTAGCGGGAGTGGGCAATGAGCAGTTCTTC. V usage is TRBV5-1 and J usage is TRBJ2-1; TRBD2 aligns across 10 bases. In germline, CDR1 is SGHRS, CDR2 YFSETQ. The CDR3 has 16 residues. V shed 3 bases, J shed 6 bases, and the junction held 9 bases outside the gene matches.

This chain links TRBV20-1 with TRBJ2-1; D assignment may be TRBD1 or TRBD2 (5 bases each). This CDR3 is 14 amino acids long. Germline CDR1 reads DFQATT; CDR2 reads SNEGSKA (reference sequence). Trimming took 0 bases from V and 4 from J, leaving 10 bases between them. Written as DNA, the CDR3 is TGCAGTGCTAGAGATGAGGGGTGGTACAATGAGCAGTTCTTC. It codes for CSARDEGWYNEQFF.

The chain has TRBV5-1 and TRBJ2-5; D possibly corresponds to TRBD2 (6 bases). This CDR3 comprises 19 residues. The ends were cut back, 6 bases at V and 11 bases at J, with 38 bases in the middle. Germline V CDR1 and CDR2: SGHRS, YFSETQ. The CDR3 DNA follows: TGCGCCAGCAAAGGCCCCACGAGAGGAGGGGTAGCGGAACACAATGAGCAGTACTTC. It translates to CASKGPTRGGVAEHNEQYF.

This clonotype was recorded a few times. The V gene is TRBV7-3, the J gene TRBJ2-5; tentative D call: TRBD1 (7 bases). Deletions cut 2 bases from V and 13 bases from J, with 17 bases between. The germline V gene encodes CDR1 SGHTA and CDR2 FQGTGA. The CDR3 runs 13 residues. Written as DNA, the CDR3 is TGTGCCAGCAGCTTAGAACCCAGGGGGGTTCGGTACTTC. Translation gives CASSLEPRGVRYF.

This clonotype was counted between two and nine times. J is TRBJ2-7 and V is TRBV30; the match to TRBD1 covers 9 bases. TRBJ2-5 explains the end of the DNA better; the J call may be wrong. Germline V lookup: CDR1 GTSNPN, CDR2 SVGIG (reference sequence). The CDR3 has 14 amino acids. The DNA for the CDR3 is TGTGCCTGGAACCTACAGGGGGCTGGGGAGACCCAGTACTTC. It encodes CAWNLQGAGETQYF.

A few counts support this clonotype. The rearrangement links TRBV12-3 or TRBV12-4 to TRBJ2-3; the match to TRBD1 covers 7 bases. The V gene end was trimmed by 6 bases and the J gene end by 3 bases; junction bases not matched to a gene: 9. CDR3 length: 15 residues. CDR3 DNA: TGTGCCAGCAGGAGCACAGGGGTTCCGACAGATACGCAGTATTTT. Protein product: CASRSTGVPTDTQYF.

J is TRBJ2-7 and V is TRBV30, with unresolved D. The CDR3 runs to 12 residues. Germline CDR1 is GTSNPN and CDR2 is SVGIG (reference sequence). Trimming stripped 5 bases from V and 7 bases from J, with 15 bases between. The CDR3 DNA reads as TGTGCCTGGGCCCCGGTTGACAATGAGCAGTACTTC. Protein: CAWAPVDNEQYF.

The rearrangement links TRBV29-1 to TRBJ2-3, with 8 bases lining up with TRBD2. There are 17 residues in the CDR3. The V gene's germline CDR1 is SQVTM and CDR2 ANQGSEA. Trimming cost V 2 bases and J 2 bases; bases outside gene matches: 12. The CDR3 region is CSVEWRRSGSFTDTQYF. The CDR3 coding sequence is TGCAGCGTTGAATGGAGGAGAAGCGGGAGCTTCACAGATACGCAGTATTTT.

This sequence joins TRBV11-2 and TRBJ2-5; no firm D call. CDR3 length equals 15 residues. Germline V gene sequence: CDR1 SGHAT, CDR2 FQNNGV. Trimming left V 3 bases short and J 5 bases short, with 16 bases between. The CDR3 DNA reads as TGTGCCAGCAGCTTTACCAAAGGACCCAGGGAGACCCAGTACTTC. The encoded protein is CASSFTKGPRETQYF.

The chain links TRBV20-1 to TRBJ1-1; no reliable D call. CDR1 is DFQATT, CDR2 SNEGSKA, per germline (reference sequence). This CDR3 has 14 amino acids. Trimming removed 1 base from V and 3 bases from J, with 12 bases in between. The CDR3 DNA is TGCAGTGCTAGAGGGTCCGAGGGCGACACTGAAGCTTTCTTT. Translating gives CSARGSEGDTEAFF.

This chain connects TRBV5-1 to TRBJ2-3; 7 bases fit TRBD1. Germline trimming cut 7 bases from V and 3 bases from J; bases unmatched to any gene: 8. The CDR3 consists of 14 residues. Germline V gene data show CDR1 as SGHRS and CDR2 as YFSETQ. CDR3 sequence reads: CASLRDSFTDTQYF. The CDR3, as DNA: TGCGCCAGCCTCCGGGACAGCTTTACAGATACGCAGTATTTT.